Sequencing of this T cell receptor beta chain was carried out in a study of identical twins. Each CDR3 protein is one row after TCRdb ran MiXCR on the 5' RACE reads. This sample has 500,000 to 650,000 distinct CDR3 sequences, with about 22% found just once. This clonotype occurred many times. The V and J ends lost 2 bases and 5 bases respectively, with 0 bases between them. The CDR3 is 11 amino acids. These data are also associated with another study on yellow fever vaccine responses in identical twins.

The sequence was obtained from a woman younger than 30 in good health. V gene TRBV12-3 or TRBV12-4 combines with J gene TRBJ1-4; D ambiguous. Input material: CD4+ T cells sorted from blood. CDR3 DNA sequence: TGTGCCAGCAGTTTAAATGAAAAACTGTTTTTT. This codes for CASSLNEKLFF.